This entry lists 32 T cell receptor beta chains sequenced from one sample in a study of blood T cell repertoires in COVID-19. The method was immunoSEQ multiplex PCR; TCRdb's version includes in-frame clones alone and lacks a portion of them. This sample has more than 85,000 clones, with around 88% found just once. The sequencing sample was made of peripheral blood. The receptors stem from a man aged 45-65 years with COVID-19, enrolled during active disease.

The V gene is TRBV15, the J gene TRBJ2-7, with 9 bases aligning to TRBD1. Per the germline V gene, CDR1 is LNHNV and CDR2 is YYDKDF (reference sequence). The CDR3 loop spans 15 amino acids. The V segment lost 0 bases and the J segment 5 bases; nucleotides outside the gene matches: 5. The CDR3 DNA reads TGTGCCACCAGCAGAGATGGGACAGGGTCCCACGAGCAGTACTTC. Translated: CATSRDGTGSHEQYF.

The chain employs TRBV5-1 and TRBJ1-2; TRBD1 agrees at 8 bases. CDR1 is SGHRS, CDR2 YFSETQ, per germline. The CDR3 is made up of 16 amino acids. Germline trimming cut 0 bases from V and 1 base from J; bases unmatched to any gene: 5. Here the CDR3 reads CASSLEGTGDNYGYTF. The DNA of the CDR3 is TGCGCCAGCAGCTTGGAGGGGACAGGTGATAACTATGGCTACACCTTC.

The chain employs TRBV28 and TRBJ1-6; 7 positions match TRBD1. This CDR3 is 14 amino acids long. Germline V gives CDR1 MDHEN, CDR2 SYDVKM. The V segment lost 5 bases and the J segment 5 bases; nucleotides outside the gene matches: 3. CDR3 coding DNA: TGTGCCAGCAGTGCCGGGACAGATAATTCACCCCTCCACTTT. As protein: CASSAGTDNSPLHF.

The chain is built from TRBV7-9 and TRBJ2-2; 11 bases align to TRBD2. V shed 5 bases and J 1 base; nucleotides not matched to a gene: 12. CDR1 and CDR2 from the germline V gene are SEHNR and FQNEAQ (reference sequence). There are 19 residues in the CDR3. For the CDR3, the DNA is TGTGCCAGCAGCACAGGAACTAGCGGGGGCCAAGTGAACACCGGGGAGCTGTTTTTT. Translated: CASSTGTSGGQVNTGELFF.

The chain links TRBV4-3 to TRBJ2-1; the match to TRBD2 covers 13 bases. V gave up 4 bases and J gave up 7 bases; unmatched junction bases: 4. There are 15 residues in the CDR3. The germline CDR1 and CDR2 sequences are LGHNA and YSLEER. CDR3 sequence reads: CASSPGTSGVNEQFF. CDR3 DNA: TGCGCCAGCAGCCCAGGGACTAGCGGGGTAAATGAGCAGTTCTTC.

The V call is TRBV6-2 or TRBV6-3, the J call TRBJ2-7; the match to TRBD1 covers 11 bases. The CDR3 sequence is 15 residues long. The ends lost 3 bases at V and 3 bases at J; junction bases unmatched: 4. The germline V gene encodes CDR1 MNHEY and CDR2 SVGEGT. For the CDR3, the DNA is TGTGCCAGCAGTTATTGGACAGGGGGCTTCTACGAGCAGTACTTC. It codes for CASSYWTGGFYEQYF.

The chain carries TRBV20-1 and TRBJ1-1; tentatively, D is TRBD1 (6 bases). Trimming took off 5 bases at V and 5 bases at J, with 9 bases between the two ends. The germline V gene has CDR1 DFQATT and CDR2 SNEGSKA (reference sequence). This CDR3 is built from 11 residues. CDR3 protein: CSADTGTEAFF. CDR3 DNA sequence: TGCAGTGCTGATACAGGGACTGAAGCTTTCTTT.

The chain links TRBV7-8 to TRBJ1-2; TRBD1 matches 7 bases. The V segment lost 4 bases and the J segment 0 bases; nucleotides outside the gene matches: 5. In germline, CDR1 is SGHVS, CDR2 FQNEAQ. The CDR3 is 15 amino acids. The CDR3, as DNA: TGTGCCAGCAGCTCGCCGGGACAGACTAACTATGGCTACACCTTC. Its translation is CASSSPGQTNYGYTF.

The J gene is TRBJ1-5, the V gene TRBV3-1 (or the pseudogene TRBV3-2); tentative D call: TRBD1 (5 bases). CDR1 LGHDT and CDR2 YNNKEL come from the germline V gene (reference sequence). CDR3 length equals 16 residues. Trimming cost V 4 bases and J 4 bases, with 17 bases left between them. The CDR3 is CASSPLGGPGNQPQHF. CDR3 sequence (DNA): TGTGCCAGCAGCCCCTTGGGGGGACCAGGGAATCAGCCCCAGCATTTT.

The chain carries TRBV7-9 and TRBJ2-7; D might be TRBD1 (5 bases). Trimming pared 1 base from V and 1 base from J, leaving 8 bases between. CDR3 length: 14 amino acids. The germline V gene has CDR1 SEHNR and CDR2 FQNEAQ (reference sequence). The chain's CDR3 is CASSLDRLSYEQYF. The CDR3 DNA reads TGTGCCAGCAGCTTAGACAGGCTTTCCTACGAGCAGTACTTC. The complete variable domain, with remaining parts taken from reference TRBV7-9 and TRBJ2-7, reads DTGVSQNPRHKITKRGQNVTFRCDPISEHNRLYWYRQTLGQGPEFLTYFQNEAQLEKSRLLSDRFSAERPKGSFSTLEIQRTEQGDSAMYLCASSLDRLSYEQYFGPGTRLTVT.

The chain joins TRBV7-9 to TRBJ1-3; the match to TRBD1 covers 9 bases. Germline V gene sequence: CDR1 SEHNR, CDR2 FQNEAQ (reference sequence). J lost 2 bases, V lost 2 bases, and 7 bases had no gene match. CDR3 length: 17 residues. The CDR3 loop reads CASSLIGQGKTGNTIYF. Written as DNA, the CDR3 is TGTGCCAGCAGCTTAATCGGACAGGGGAAAACTGGAAACACCATATATTTT.

The gene calls are TRBV28 and TRBJ1-5, with TRBD1 matching 7 bases. From germline, CDR1 is MDHEN and CDR2 SYDVKM. After removal of 5 bases from V and 6 bases from J, the junction contained 7 bases not matched to a gene. CDR3 length: 14 residues. CDR3 in amino acids: CASSPRQGIQPQHF. The CDR3, as DNA: TGTGCCAGCAGTCCACGACAGGGCATTCAGCCCCAGCATTTT.

The chain uses TRBV28 and TRBJ1-1; 7 nucleotides agree with TRBD1. Germline CDR1 reads MDHEN; CDR2 reads SYDVKM. The CDR3 covers 15 residues. Losses at the gene ends were 2 bases for V and 4 bases for J; bases not matched to a gene: 7. The CDR3 DNA is TGTGCCAGCAGTTTAAATCAGGGGGTTGGCACTGAAGCTTTCTTT. The encoded protein is CASSLNQGVGTEAFF.

This chain uses TRBV5-1 with TRBJ1-1; the D gene is possibly TRBD1 (6 bases). From germline, CDR1 is SGHRS and CDR2 YFSETQ. This CDR3 contains 15 residues. The V end was cut by 3 bases, the J end by 6 bases, with 18 bases between. The CDR3 DNA reads as TGCGCCAGCAGCTCCAAACAGGGATCCCGAGCTGAAGCTTTCTTT. This translates into CASSSKQGSRAEAFF.

The chain has TRBV5-1 and TRBJ1-6; 9 bases match TRBD1. CDR1 is SGHRS, CDR2 YFSETQ, per germline. The CDR3 runs to 14 residues. Trimming at V came to 2 bases and at J to 8 bases, leaving 2 bases not matched to a gene. CDR3: CASSLRTGDSPLHF. For the CDR3, the DNA is TGCGCCAGCAGCTTAAGGACAGGGGATTCACCCCTCCACTTT.

The chain combines TRBV2 with TRBJ1-2; 7 bases are a match to TRBD1. CDR1 and CDR2 from the germline V gene are SNHLY and FYNNEI. This CDR3 is built from 14 residues. V was clipped by 3 bases and J by 4 bases; unmatched bases: 5. The CDR3 reads CASSERGRGYGYTF. The CDR3 DNA reads as TGTGCCAGCAGTGAGAGGGGGCGAGGCTATGGCTACACCTTC.

This clone appeared once. CDR3 amino acids: CAISRSTGGEGQPQHF. The CDR3 DNA is TGTGCCATCAGTCGAAGTACAGGGGGCGAGGGTCAGCCCCAGCATTTT. The chain joins TRBV10-3 to TRBJ1-5; 9 bases are a match to TRBD1. This CDR3 is 16 amino acids long. The trim removed 5 bases at V and 6 bases at J, leaving 11 bases unmatched. Germline V gene sequence: CDR1 ENHRY, CDR2 SYGVKD.

This clone was seen just once. This chain links TRBV28 with TRBJ1-5; 8 bases line up with TRBD1. CDR3 length: 15 amino acids. The trim removed 8 bases at V and 4 bases at J, leaving 10 bases unmatched. Germline lookup yields CDR1 MDHEN and CDR2 SYDVKM. Here the CDR3 DNA reads TGTGCCAGCGTCCTGCGGCAGGGGGCAAATCAGCCCCAGCATTTT. This codes for CASVLRQGANQPQHF.

The V gene is TRBV6-2 or TRBV6-3, the J gene TRBJ1-1; a weak D match, TRBD1 (5 bases). CDR1 and CDR2 (germline): MNHEY, SVGEGT. The CDR3 consists of 13 residues. V was shortened by 2 bases and J by 3 bases, with 7 bases between the two germline ends. Written as DNA, the CDR3 is TGTGCCAGCAGTTACGACAGAGACACTGAAGCTTTCTTT. It translates to CASSYDRDTEAFF.

The gene calls are TRBV9 and TRBJ1-4; D call uncertain. The CDR3 covers 14 residues. V was shortened by 0 bases and J by 0 bases, with 3 bases between the two germline ends. Germline-derived CDR1 and CDR2 are SGDLS and YYNGEE. The CDR3 coding sequence is TGTGCCAGCAGCGTAGGAGCAACTAATGAAAAACTGTTTTTT. Translating gives CASSVGATNEKLFF.

The chain couples TRBV7-6 to TRBJ1-1; D remains ambiguous. Trimming left V 1 base short and J 1 base short, with 10 bases between. This CDR3 contains 15 residues. The germline gives CDR1 SGHVS, CDR2 FNYEAQ. CDR3 in DNA: TGTGCCAGCAGCTTAGGGAGAGTTACGAACACTGAAGCTTTCTTT. Residues: CASSLGRVTNTEAFF. Full variable domain (outside the CDR3, taken from reference TRBV7-6 and TRBJ1-1): GAGVSQSPRYKVTKRGQDVALRCDPISGHVSLYWYRQALGQGPEFLTYFNYEAQQDKSGLPNDRFSAERPEGSISTLTIQRTEQRDSAMYRCASSLGRVTNTEAFFGQGTRLTVV.

This chain uses TRBV25-1 with TRBJ2-7; 7 bases map to TRBD1. V trimming: 3 bases; J trimming: 1 base; junction bases outside the gene matches: 6. CDR1 is MGHDK, CDR2 SYGVNS, per germline. The CDR3 loop spans 15 amino acids. The CDR3 is CASSEGQMLSYEQYF. The DNA of the CDR3 is TGTGCCAGCAGTGAGGGACAGATGCTATCCTACGAGCAGTACTTC.

The chain combines TRBV12-3 or TRBV12-4 with TRBJ2-3; the D is unclear. The V gene lost 3 bases and the J gene lost 0 bases, with 4 bases spanning the gap. The CDR3 extends over 13 amino acids. CDR3 region: CASSFGSTDTQYF. CDR3 DNA sequence: TGTGCCAGCAGTTTTGGCAGCACAGATACGCAGTATTTT.

This clone was observed a few times. This chain connects TRBV21-1 to TRBJ1-1; the D call TRBD1 from the table was never checked on the DNA. TRBV21-1 is a pseudogene locus. The CDR3 has 15 amino acids. The CDR3 nucleotides are TGTGCCAGCAGCTCCATGACAGGGGCGGCCACTGAAGCTTTCTTT. Protein: CASSSMTGAATEAFF.

Comment on this clone: At one end the junction does not follow the germline gene, possibly because of a read error. This chain links TRBV7-7 with TRBJ2-1; TRBD1 matches 10 bases. CDR1 and CDR2 from the germline V gene are SSHAT and FNYEAQ (reference sequence). The CDR3 length is 15 residues. The CDR3 nucleotides are TGTGCTAGCAGCTCCGGGACAGGGGCCTACAATGAGCAGTTCTTC. Translated, it gives CASSSGTGAYNEQFF.

CDR3 sequence reads: CASSLGGLDQPQHF. CDR3 nucleotides: TGTGCCAGCAGTCTGGGGGGGCTGGATCAGCCCCAGCATTTT. This chain uses TRBV28 with TRBJ1-5; a possible D gene is TRBD1 (6 bases). The V end lost 5 bases, the J end lost 5 bases, and 13 bases lay between the germline ends. The CDR3 runs 14 residues. Germline CDR1 is MDHEN and CDR2 is SYDVKM.

This clone came up once. At one of its ends the junction is not consistent with the germline gene, which may arise from a read error. The genes are TRBV9 and TRBJ1-5; D ambiguous. The germline CDR1 and CDR2 sequences are SGDLS and YYNGEE. This CDR3 is built from 15 residues. This chain's CDR3 is CASSVRRSSDQPQHF. In DNA, the CDR3 is TGTGCTAGCAGCGTCAGGCGATCGTCCGATCAGCCCCAGCATTTT.

The chain is built from TRBV18 and TRBJ2-3, with TRBD2 identical over 10 bases. The V gene end was trimmed by 6 bases and the J gene end by 1 base; junction bases not matched to a gene: 4. The germline CDR1 and CDR2 sequences are KGHSH and LQKENI. CDR3 size: 15 residues. The CDR3, as DNA: TGTGCCAGCTCGGGAGGGACTAGCGGCACAGATACGCAGTATTTT. Its protein is CASSGGTSGTDTQYF.

The J gene is TRBJ1-2, the V gene TRBV7-9; no firm D call. Germline V gene data show CDR1 as SEHNR and CDR2 as FQNEAQ (reference sequence). Trimming shortened V by 1 base and J by 8 bases, and 5 bases separated the two germline ends. This CDR3 region has 11 residues. CDR3: CASSLDSGYTF. The DNA for the CDR3 is TGTGCCAGCAGCTTAGATAGCGGCTACACCTTC.

V and J are TRBV5-8 and TRBJ2-7, with D tentatively TRBD1 (6 bases). Germline loops: CDR1 SGHTS, CDR2 YDEGEE. Trimming stripped 7 bases from V and 6 bases from J, with 23 bases between. CDR3 size: 15 residues. This CDR3 is CASGRRGQGNPEQYF. The CDR3 nucleotides are TGTGCCAGCGGGAGAAGGGGTCAGGGGAATCCCGAGCAGTACTTC.

V gene TRBV10-3 combines with J gene TRBJ1-1; possibly TRBD1 for D (6 bases). V was clipped by 10 bases and J by 1 base, with 16 bases between them. Per the germline V gene, CDR1 is ENHRY and CDR2 is SYGVKD. The CDR3 totals 14 residues. CDR3 DNA sequence: TGTGCCAGCAGGGGCGGAGCGGAGAACACTGAAGCTTTCTTT. It translates to CASRGGAENTEAFF.

This chain uses TRBV10-3 with TRBJ1-1; tentative D call: TRBD1 (5 bases). The CDR3 covers 14 residues. V lost 3 bases and J lost 6, with 14 bases in between. Germline CDR1 reads ENHRY; CDR2 reads SYGVKD. The DNA for the CDR3 is TGTGCCATCAGTGACCCACTCGGGGGGTCTGAAGCTTTCTTT. Encoded protein: CAISDPLGGSEAFF.